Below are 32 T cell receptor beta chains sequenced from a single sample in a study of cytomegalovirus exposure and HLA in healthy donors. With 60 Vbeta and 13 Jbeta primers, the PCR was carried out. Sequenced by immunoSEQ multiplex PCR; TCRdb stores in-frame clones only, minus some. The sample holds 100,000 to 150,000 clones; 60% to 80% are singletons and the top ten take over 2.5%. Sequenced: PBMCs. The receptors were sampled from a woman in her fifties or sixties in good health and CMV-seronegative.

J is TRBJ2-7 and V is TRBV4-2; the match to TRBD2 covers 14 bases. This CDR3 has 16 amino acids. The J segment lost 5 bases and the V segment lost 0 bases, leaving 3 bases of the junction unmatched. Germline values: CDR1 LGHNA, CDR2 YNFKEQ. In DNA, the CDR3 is TGTGCCAGCAGCCAAGAGATGGGACTAGCGGGAGACGAGCAGTACTTC. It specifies CASSQEMGLAGDEQYF.

The CDR3 loop reads CASSPGQGFRETQYF. DNA of the CDR3: TGTGCCAGCAGCCCCGGACAGGGATTTCGGGAGACCCAGTACTTC. The chain has TRBV7-7 and TRBJ2-5; TRBD1 aligns across 8 bases. The ends lost 5 bases at V and 5 bases at J; junction bases unmatched: 10. The CDR3 is 15 amino acids. Germline assignment: CDR1 SSHAT and CDR2 FNYEAQ (reference sequence).

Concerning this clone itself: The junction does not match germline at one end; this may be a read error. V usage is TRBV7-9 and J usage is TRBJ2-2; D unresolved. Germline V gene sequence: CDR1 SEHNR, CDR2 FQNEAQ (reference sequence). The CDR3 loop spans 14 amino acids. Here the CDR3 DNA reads TGTTCCAGCAGCCCTGCCAGATCGACCGGGGAGCTGTTTTTT. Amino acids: CSSSPARSTGELFF.

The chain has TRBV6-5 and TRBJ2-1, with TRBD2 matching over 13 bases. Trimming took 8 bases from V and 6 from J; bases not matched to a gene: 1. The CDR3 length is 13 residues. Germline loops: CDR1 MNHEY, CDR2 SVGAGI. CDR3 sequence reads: CASGLAGVNEQFF. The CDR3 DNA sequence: TGTGCCAGCGGACTAGCGGGAGTCAATGAGCAGTTCTTC.

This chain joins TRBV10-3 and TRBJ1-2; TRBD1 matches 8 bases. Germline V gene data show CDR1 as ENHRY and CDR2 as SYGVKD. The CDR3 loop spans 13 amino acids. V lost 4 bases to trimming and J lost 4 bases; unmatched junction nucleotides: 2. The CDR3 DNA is TGTGCCATCAGTGGTACAGGGGGCTATGGCTACACCTTC. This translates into CAISGTGGYGYTF.

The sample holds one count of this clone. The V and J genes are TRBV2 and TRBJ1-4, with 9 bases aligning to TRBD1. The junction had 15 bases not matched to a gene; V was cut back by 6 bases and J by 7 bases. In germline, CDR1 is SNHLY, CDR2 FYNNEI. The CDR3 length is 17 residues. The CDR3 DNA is TGTGCCAGCAGCCACACAGGGGGCGCAGACCTTGGTGAAAAACTGTTTTTT. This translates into CASSHTGGADLGEKLFF.

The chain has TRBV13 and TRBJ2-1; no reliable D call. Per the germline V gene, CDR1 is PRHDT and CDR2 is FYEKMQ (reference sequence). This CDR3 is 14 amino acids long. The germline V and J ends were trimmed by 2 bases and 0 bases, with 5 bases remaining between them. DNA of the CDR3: TGTGCCAGCAGCTTACCTAGCTCCTACAATGAGCAGTTCTTC. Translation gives CASSLPSSYNEQFF.

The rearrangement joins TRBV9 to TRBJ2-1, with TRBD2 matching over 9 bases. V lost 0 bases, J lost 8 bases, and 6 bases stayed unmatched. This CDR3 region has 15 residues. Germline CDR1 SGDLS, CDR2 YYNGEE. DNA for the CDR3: TGTGCCAGCAGCGTAGGACTAGCGGAGGCGGATGAGCAGTTCTTC. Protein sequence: CASSVGLAEADEQFF.

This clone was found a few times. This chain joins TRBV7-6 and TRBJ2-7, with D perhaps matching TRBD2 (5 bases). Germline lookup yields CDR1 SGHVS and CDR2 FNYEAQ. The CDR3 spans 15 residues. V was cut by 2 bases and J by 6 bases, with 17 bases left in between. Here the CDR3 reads CASSLTELEIGEQYF. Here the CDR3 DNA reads TGTGCCAGCAGCTTAACGGAACTAGAAATAGGCGAGCAGTACTTC.

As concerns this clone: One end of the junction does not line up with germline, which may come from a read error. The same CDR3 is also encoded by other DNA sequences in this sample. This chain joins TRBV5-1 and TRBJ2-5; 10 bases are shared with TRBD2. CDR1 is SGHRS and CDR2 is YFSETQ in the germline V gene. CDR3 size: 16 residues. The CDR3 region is CASSFAAGGPQETQYF. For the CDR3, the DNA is TGCGCCAGCAGCTTCGCAGCGGGAGGGCCTCAAGAGACTCAGTACTTC.

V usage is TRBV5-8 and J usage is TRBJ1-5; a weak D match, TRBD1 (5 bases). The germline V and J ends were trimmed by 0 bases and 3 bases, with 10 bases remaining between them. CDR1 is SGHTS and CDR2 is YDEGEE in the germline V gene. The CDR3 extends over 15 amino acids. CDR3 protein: CASSLAGKANQPQHF. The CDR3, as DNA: TGTGCCAGCAGCTTGGCAGGGAAAGCCAATCAGCCCCAGCATTTT.

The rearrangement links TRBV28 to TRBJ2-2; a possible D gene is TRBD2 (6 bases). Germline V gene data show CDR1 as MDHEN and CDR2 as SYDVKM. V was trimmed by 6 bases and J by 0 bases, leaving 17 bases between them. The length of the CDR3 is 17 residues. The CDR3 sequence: CASRGRGAGANTGELFF. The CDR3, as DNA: TGTGCCAGCAGGGGGCGGGGAGCGGGCGCGAACACCGGGGAGCTGTTTTTT.

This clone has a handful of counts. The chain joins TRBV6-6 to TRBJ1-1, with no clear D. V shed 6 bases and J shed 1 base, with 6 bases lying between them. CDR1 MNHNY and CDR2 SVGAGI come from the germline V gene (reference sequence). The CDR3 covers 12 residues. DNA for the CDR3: TGTGCCAGCAGCCGACAGAACACTGAAGCTTTCTTT. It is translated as CASSRQNTEAFF.

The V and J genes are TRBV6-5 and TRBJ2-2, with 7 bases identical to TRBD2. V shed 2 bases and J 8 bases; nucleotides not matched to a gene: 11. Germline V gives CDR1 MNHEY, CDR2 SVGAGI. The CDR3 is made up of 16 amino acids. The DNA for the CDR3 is TGTGCCAGCAGTTACGGTGGGGGAGGGCCGCGGGGGGAGCTGTTTTTT. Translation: CASSYGGGGPRGELFF.

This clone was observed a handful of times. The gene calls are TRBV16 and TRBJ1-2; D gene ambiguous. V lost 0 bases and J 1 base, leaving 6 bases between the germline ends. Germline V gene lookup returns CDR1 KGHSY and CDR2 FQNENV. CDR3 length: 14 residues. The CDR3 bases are TGTGCCAGCAGCCAATCTCACGGTAACTATGGCTACACCTTC. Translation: CASSQSHGNYGYTF.

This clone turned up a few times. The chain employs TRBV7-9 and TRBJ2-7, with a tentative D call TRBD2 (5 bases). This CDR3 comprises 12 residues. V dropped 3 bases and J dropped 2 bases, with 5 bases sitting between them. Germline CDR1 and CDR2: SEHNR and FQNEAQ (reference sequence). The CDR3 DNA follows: TGTGCCAGCAGCTTCGGGACCTACGAGCAGTACTTC. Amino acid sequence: CASSFGTYEQYF.

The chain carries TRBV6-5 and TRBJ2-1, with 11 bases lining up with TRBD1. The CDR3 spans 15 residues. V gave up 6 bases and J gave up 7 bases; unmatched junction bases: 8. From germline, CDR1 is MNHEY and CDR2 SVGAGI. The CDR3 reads CASRGRDRGGNEQFF. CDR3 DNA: TGTGCCAGCAGAGGCCGGGACAGGGGGGGGAATGAGCAGTTCTTC.

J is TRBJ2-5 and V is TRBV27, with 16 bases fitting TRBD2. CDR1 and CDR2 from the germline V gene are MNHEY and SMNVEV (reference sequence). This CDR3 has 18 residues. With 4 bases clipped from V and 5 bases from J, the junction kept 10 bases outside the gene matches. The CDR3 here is CASSSGLAGGPVEETQYF. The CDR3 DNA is TGTGCCAGCAGTTCGGGACTAGCGGGAGGGCCCGTAGAGGAGACCCAGTACTTC.

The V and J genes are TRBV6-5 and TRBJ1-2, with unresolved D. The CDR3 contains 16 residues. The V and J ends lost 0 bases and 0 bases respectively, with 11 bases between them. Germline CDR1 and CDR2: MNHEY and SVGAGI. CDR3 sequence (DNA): TGTGCCAGCAGTTACTCTCTACAGTTATCTAACTATGGCTACACCTTC. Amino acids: CASSYSLQLSNYGYTF.

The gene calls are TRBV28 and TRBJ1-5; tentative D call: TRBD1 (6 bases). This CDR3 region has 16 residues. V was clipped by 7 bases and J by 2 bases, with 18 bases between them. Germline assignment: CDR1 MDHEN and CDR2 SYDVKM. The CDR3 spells CASTPVGAIGNQPQHF. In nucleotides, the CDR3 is TGTGCCAGCACCCCCGTGGGGGCAATCGGCAATCAGCCCCAGCATTTT.

CDR3 amino acids: CASSGLADYEQYF. Written as DNA, the CDR3 is TGTGCCAGCAGCGGGCTCGCGGACTACGAGCAGTACTTC. V and J are TRBV9 and TRBJ2-7; D is uncertain. The CDR3 has 13 residues. Trimming pared 3 bases from V and 3 bases from J, leaving 10 bases between. The germline gives CDR1 SGDLS, CDR2 YYNGEE. Using reference TRBV9 and TRBJ2-7 for the parts outside the CDR3, the full variable domain is DSGVTQTPKHLITATGQRVTLRCSPRSGDLSVYWYQQSLDQGLQFLIQYYNGEERAKGNILERFSAQQFPDLHSELNLSSLELGDSALYFCASSGLADYEQYFGPGTRLTVT.

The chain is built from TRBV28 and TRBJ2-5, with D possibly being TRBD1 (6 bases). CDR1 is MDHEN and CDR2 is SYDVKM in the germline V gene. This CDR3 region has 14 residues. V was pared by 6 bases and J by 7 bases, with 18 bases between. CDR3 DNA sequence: TGTGCCAGCAGCTCGACAGCCTCCAGGGGGACCCAGTACTTC. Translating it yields CASSSTASRGTQYF.

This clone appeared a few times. CDR3 nucleotides: TGTGCCAGCAGCCCCAAACGGGTGGGGAACACCGGGGAGCTGTTTTTT. Its translation: CASSPKRVGNTGELFF. This chain connects TRBV7-3 to TRBJ2-2; D gene uncertain. The CDR3 spans 16 residues. Trimming shortened V by 5 bases and J by 1 base, and 14 bases separated the two germline ends. CDR1 is SGHTA and CDR2 is FQGTGA in the germline V gene. The full variable domain, with the rest looked up from reference TRBV7-3 and TRBJ2-2, is GAGVSQTPSNKVTEKGKYVELRCDPISGHTALYWYRQSLGQGPEFLIYFQGTGAADDSGLPNDRFFAVRPEGSVSTLKIQRTERGDSAVYLCASSPKRVGNTGELFFGEGSRLTVL.

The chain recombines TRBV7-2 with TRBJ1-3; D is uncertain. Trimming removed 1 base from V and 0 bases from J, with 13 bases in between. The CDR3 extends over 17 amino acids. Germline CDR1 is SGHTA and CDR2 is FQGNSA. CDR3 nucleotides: TGTGCCAGCAGCTTAGTTGGTCAGGCCCTCTCTGGAAACACCATATATTTT. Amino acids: CASSLVGQALSGNTIYF.

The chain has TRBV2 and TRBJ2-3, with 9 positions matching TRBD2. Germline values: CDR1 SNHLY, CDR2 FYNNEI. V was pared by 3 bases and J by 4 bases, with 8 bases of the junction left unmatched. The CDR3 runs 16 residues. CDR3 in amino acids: CASSEDSGSVADTQYF. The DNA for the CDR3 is TGTGCCAGCAGTGAGGATAGCGGGAGCGTCGCAGATACGCAGTATTTT.

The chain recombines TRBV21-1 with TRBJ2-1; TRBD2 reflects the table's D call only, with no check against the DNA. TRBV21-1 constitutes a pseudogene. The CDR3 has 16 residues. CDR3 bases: TGTGCCAGCGGCAAGGCGGAGATGGTTTGTTTCGATGAGCAGTTCTTC. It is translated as CASGKAEMVCFDEQFF.

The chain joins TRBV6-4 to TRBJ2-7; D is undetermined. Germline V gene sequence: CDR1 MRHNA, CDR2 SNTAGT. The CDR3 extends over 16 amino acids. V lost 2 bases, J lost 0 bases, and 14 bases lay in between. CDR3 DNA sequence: TGTGCCAGCAGTGACCTCTGGGCAGGTAGCTCCTACGAGCAGTACTTC. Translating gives CASSDLWAGSSYEQYF.

CDR3 sequence: CASSGLARIPGELFF. The CDR3 DNA is TGTGCCAGTAGCGGACTAGCGCGCATCCCCGGGGAGCTGTTTTTT. The chain couples TRBV19 to TRBJ2-2; TRBD2 aligns across 9 bases. Germline values: CDR1 LNHDA, CDR2 SQIVND (reference sequence). The CDR3 contains 15 residues. Trimming cost V 6 bases and J 6 bases; bases outside gene matches: 8.

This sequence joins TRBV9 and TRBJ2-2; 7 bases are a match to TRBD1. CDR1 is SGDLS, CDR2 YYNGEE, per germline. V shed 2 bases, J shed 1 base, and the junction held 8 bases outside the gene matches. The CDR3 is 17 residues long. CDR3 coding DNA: TGTGCCAGCAGCGTGCCCCGGACAGGAGGGAACACCGGGGAGCTGTTTTTT. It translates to CASSVPRTGGNTGELFF. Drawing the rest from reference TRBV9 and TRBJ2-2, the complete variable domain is DSGVTQTPKHLITATGQRVTLRCSPRSGDLSVYWYQQSLDQGLQFLIQYYNGEERAKGNILERFSAQQFPDLHSELNLSSLELGDSALYFCASSVPRTGGNTGELFFGEGSRLTVL.

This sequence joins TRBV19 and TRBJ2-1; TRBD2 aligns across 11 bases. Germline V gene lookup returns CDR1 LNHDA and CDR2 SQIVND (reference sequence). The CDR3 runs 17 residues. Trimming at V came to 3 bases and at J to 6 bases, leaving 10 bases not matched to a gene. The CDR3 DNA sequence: TGTGCCAGTAGTATCCCGAAACTAGCGGGAGTCATCAATGAGCAGTTCTTC. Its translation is CASSIPKLAGVINEQFF.

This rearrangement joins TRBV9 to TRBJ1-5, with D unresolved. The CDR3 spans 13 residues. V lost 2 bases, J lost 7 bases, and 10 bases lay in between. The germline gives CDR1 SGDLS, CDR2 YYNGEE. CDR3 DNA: TGTGCCAGCAGCGTTCTTAGCGACCAGCCCCAGCATTTT. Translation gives CASSVLSDQPQHF.

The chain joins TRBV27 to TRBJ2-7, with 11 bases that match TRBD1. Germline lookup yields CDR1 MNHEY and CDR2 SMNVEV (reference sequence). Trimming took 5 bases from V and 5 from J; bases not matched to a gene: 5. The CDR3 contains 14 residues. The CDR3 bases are TGTGCCAGCAGTCCGGGGACAGGGGGTCACGAGCAGTACTTC. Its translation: CASSPGTGGHEQYF.